This T cell receptor beta chain was documented in a study of cytomegalovirus exposure and HLA in healthy donors. Overall study: Unique TCRs numbering some 93 million, obtained from HLA-typed donors, made up an early data release. For the approximately 360 genotyped donors, more than 65% fell within the Caucasian-associated ancestry cluster.

Primers for the PCR totalled 60 Vbeta and 13 Jbeta. Sequencing was performed with immunoSEQ multiplex PCR; in TCRdb, only in-frame clones are kept and a portion is missing. The sample holds some 90,000 clones, 80% seen once. This clone was observed a few times. Though probably carrying unrecorded immune exposures, donors were nominally healthy at sampling. The CDR3 is made up of 15 amino acids. The V and J ends lost 3 bases and 3 bases, in that order; junction bases with no gene match: 4. Germline CDR1 is SGDLS and CDR2 is YYNGEE. The V call is TRBV9, the J call TRBJ2-2, with 8 bases aligning to TRBD2. The clonotype was recovered from a man aged 50 to 60 in good health and CMV-seropositive. The specimen was PBMCs. In DNA form, the CDR3 reads TGTGCCAGCAGCGGTCAACTAGCGGACACCGGGGAGCTGTTTTTT. Its protein product is CASSGQLADTGELFF. Variable domain in full (rest from reference TRBV9 and TRBJ2-2): DSGVTQTPKHLITATGQRVTLRCSPRSGDLSVYWYQQSLDQGLQFLIQYYNGEERAKGNILERFSAQQFPDLHSELNLSSLELGDSALYFCASSGQLADTGELFFGEGSRLTVL.